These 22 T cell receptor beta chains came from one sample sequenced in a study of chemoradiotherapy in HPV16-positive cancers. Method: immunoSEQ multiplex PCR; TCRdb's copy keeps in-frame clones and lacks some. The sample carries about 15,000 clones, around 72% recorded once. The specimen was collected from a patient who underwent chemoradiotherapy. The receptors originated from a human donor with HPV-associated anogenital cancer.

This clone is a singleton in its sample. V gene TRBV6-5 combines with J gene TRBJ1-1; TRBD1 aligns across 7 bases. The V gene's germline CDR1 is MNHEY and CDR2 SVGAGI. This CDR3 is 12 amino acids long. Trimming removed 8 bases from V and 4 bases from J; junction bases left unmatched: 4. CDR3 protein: CASANRGTEAFF. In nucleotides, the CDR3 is TGTGCCAGCGCGAACAGGGGCACTGAAGCTTTCTTT.

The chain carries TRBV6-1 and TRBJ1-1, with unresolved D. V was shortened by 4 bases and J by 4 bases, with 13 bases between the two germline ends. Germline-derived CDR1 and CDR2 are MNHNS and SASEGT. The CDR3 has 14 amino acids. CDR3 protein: CASSVRETSTEAFF. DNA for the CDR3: TGTGCCAGCAGTGTTCGTGAGACGAGCACTGAAGCTTTCTTT.

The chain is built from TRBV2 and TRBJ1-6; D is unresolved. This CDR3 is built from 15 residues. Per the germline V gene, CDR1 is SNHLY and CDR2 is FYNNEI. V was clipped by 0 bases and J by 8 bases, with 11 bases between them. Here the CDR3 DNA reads TGTGCCAGCAGTGAAGCGCGAAGGAGAGATTCACCCCTCCACTTT. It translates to CASSEARRRDSPLHF.

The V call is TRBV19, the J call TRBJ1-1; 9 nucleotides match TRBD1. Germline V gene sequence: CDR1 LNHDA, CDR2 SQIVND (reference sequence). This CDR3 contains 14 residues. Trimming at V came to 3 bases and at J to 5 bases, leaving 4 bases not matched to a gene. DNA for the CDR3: TGTGCCAGTAGTATGGGACAGGGCTGGACTGAAGCTTTCTTT. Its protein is CASSMGQGWTEAFF.

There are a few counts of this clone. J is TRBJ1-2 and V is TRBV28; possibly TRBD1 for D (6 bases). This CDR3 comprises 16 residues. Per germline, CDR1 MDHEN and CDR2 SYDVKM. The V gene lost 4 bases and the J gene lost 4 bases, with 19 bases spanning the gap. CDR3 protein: CASSSIPGEGSYGYTF. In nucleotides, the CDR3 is TGTGCCAGCAGTTCCATCCCAGGGGAAGGGAGCTATGGCTACACCTTC.

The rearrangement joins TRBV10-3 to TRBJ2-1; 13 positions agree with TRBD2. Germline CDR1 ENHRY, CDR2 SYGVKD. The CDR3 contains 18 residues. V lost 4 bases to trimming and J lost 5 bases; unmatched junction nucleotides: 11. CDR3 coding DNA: TGTGCCATCAGTGCCTCCGGACTAGCGGGGGCCGGGGACAATGAGCAGTTCTTC. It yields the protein CAISASGLAGAGDNEQFF.

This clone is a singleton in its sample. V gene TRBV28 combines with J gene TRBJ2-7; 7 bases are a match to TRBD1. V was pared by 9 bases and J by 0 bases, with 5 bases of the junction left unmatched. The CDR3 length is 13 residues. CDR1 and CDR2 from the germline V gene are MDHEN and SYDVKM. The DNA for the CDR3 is TGTGCCAGTACAGGGGCCCCCTCCTACGAGCAGTACTTC. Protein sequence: CASTGAPSYEQYF.

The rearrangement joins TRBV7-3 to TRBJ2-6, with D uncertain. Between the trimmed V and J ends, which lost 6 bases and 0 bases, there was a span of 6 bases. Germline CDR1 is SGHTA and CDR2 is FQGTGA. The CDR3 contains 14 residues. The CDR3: CASRSPSGANVLTF. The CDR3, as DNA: TGTGCCAGCAGGTCGCCCTCTGGGGCCAACGTCCTGACTTTC.

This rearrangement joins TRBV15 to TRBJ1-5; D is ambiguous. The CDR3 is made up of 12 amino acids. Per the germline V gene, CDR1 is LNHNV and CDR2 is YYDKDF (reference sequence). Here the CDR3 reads CSTGVGNQPQHF. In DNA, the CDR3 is TGTTCAACCGGGGTAGGGAATCAGCCCCAGCATTTT.

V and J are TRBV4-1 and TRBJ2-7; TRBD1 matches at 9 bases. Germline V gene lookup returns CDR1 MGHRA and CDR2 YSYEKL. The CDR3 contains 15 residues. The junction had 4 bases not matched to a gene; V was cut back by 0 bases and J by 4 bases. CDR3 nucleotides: TGCGCCAGCAGCCAAGATACAGGGGGCGGATACGAGCAGTACTTC. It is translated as CASSQDTGGGYEQYF.

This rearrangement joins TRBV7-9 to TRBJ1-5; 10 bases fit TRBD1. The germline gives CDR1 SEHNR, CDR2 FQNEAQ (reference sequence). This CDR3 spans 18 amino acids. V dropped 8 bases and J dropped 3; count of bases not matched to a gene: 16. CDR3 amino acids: CASLYSPGTGAYNQPQHF. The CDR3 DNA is TGTGCCAGCCTCTACTCTCCCGGGACAGGGGCGTACAATCAGCCCCAGCATTTT. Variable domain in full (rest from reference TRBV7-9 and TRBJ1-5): DTGVSQNPRHKITKRGQNVTFRCDPISEHNRLYWYRQTLGQGPEFLTYFQNEAQLEKSRLLSDRFSAERPKGSFSTLEIQRTEQGDSAMYLCASLYSPGTGAYNQPQHFGDGTRLSIL.

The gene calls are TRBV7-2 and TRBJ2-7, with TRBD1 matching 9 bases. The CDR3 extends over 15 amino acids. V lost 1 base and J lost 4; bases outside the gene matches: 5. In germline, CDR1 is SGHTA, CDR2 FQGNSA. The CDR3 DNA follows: TGTGCCAGCAGCTTAGGGGGGACAGGGTCGTACGAGCAGTACTTC. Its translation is CASSLGGTGSYEQYF. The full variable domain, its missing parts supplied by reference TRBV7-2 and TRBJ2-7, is GAGVSQSPSNKVTEKGKDVELRCDPISGHTALYWYRQSLGQGLEFLIYFQGNSAPDKSGLPSDRFSAERTGGSVSTLTIQRTQQEDSAVYLCASSLGGTGSYEQYFGPGTRLTVT.

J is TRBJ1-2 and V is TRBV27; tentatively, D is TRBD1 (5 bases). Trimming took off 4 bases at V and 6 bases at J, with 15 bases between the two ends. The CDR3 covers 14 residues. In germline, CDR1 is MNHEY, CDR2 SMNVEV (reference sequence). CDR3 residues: CASSSSWDDHGYTF. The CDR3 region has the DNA TGTGCCAGCAGTTCCTCTTGGGACGACCATGGCTACACCTTC.

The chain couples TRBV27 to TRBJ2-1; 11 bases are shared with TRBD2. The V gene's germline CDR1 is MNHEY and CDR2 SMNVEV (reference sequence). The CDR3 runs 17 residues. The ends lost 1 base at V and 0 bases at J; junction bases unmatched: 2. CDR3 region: CASSLFSGGASYNEQFF. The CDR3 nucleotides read TGTGCCAGCAGTTTATTTAGCGGGGGGGCCTCCTACAATGAGCAGTTCTTC.

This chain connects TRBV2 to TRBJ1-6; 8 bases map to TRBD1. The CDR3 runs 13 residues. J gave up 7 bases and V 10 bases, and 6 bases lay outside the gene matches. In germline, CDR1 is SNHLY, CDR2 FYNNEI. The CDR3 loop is CATSGQENSPLHF. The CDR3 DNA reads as TGTGCCACCTCGGGACAGGAGAATTCACCCCTCCACTTT.

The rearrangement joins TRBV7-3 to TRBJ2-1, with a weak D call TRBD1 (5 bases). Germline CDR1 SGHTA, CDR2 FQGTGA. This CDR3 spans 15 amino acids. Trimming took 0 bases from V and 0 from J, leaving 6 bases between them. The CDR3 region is CASSLTRDSYNEQFF. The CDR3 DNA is TGTGCCAGCAGCTTAACCAGGGACTCCTACAATGAGCAGTTCTTC.

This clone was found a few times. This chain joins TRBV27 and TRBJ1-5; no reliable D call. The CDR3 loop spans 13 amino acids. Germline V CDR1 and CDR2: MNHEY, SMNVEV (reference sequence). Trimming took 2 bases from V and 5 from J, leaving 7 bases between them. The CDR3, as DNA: TGTGCCAGCAGTTTAATGTGGGATCAGCCCCAGCATTTT. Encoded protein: CASSLMWDQPQHF.

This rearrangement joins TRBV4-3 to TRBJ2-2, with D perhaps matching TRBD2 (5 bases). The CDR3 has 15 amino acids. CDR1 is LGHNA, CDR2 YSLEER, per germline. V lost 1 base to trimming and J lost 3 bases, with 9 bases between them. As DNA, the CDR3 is TGCGCCAGCAGCCAAGGTCAGAGGGACACCGGGGAGCTGTTTTTT. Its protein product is CASSQGQRDTGELFF.

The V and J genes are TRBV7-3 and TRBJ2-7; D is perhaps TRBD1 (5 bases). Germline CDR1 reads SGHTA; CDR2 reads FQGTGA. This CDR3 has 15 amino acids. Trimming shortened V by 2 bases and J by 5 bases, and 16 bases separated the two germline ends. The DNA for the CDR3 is TGTGCCAGCAGCTTAGTGACAGCTCGGAGCCACGAGCAGTACTTC. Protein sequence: CASSLVTARSHEQYF.

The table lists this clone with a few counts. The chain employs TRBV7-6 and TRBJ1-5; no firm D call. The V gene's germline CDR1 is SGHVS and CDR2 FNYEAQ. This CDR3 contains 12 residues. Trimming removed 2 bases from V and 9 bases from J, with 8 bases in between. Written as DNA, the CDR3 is TGTGCCAGCAGCTTACCGGACGGGCCCCAGCATTTT. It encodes CASSLPDGPQHF.

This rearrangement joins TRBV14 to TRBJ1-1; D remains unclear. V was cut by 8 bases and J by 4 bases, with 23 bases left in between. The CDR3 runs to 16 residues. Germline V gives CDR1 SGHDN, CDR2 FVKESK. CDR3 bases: TGTGCCAGCCAACCCGATGGGGAGGGCTGGGGCACTGAAGCTTTCTTT. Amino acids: CASQPDGEGWGTEAFF.

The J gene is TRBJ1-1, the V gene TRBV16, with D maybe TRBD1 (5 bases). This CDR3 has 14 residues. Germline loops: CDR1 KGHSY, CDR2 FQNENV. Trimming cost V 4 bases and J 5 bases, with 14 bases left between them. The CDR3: CASSRLPGGTEAFF. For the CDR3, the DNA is TGTGCCAGCAGCCGACTCCCCGGGGGGACTGAAGCTTTCTTT.